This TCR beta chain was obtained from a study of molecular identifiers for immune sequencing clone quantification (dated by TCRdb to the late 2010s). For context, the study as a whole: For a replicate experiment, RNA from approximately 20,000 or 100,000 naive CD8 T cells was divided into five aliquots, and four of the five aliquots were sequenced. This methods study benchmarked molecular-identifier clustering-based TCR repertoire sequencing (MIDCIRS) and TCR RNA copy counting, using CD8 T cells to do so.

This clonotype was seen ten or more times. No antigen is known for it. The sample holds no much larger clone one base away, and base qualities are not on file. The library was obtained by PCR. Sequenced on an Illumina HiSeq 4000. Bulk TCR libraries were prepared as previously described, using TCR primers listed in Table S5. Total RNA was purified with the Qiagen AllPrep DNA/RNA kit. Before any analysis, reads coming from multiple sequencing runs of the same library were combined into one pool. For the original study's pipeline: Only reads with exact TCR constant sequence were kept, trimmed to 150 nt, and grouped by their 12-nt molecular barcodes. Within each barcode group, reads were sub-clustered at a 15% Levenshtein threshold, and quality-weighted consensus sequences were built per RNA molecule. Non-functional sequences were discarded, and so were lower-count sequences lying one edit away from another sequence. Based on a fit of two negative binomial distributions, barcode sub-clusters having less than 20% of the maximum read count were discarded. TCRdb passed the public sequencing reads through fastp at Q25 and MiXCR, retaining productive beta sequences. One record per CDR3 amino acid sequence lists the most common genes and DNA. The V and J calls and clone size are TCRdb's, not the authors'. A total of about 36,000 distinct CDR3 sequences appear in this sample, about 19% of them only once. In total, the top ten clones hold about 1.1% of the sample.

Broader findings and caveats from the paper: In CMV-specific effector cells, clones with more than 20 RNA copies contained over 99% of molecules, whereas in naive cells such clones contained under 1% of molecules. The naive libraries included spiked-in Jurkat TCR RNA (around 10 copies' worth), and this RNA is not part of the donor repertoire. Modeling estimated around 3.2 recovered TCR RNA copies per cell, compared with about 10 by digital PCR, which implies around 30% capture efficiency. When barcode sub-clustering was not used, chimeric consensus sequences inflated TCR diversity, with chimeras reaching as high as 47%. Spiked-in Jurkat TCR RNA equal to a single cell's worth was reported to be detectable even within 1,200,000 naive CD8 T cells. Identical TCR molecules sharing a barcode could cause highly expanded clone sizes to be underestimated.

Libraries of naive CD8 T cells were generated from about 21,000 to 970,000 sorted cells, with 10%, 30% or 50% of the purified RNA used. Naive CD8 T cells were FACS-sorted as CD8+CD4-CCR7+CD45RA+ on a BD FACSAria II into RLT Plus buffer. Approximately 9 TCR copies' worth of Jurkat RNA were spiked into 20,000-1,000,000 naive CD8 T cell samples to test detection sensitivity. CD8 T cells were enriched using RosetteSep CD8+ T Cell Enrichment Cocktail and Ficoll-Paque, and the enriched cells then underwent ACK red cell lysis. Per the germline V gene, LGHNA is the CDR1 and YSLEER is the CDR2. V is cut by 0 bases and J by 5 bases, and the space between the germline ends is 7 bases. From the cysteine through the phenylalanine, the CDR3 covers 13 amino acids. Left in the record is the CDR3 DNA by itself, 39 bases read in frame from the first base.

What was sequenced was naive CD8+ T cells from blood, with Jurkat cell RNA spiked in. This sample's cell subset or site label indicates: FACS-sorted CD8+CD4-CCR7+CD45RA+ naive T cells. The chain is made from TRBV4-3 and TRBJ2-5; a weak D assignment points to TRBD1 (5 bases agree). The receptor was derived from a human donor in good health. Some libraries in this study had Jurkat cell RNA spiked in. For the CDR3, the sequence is CASSQDRAETQYF. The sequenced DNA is TGCGCCAGCAGCCAAGACAGGGCTGAGACCCAGTACTTC.